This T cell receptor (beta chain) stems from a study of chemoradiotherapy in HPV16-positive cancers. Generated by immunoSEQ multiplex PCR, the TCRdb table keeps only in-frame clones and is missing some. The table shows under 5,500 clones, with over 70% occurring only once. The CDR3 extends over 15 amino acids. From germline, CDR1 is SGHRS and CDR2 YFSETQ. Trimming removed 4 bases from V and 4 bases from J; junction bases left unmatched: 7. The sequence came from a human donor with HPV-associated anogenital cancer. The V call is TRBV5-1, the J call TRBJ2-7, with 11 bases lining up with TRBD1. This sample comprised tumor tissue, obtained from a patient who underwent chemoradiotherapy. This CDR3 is CASSPGTGGSYEQYF. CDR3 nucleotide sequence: TGCGCCAGCAGCCCCGGGACAGGGGGGTCGTACGAGCAGTACTTC. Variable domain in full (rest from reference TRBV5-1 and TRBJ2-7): KAGVTQTPRYLIKTRGQQVTLSCSPISGHRSVSWYQQTPGQGLQFLFEYFSETQRNKGNFPGRFSGRQFSNSRSEMNVSTLELGDSALYLCASSPGTGGSYEQYFGPGTRLTVT.